This T cell receptor (beta chain) was observed in a study of Graves' ophthalmopathy and Graves' hyperthyroidism. RNA served as the template for amplifying TCR beta CDR3 regions. HTBI primers were used in a first-round RT-PCR, which preceded a second-round multiplex PCR. TCRdb redid the calling of the multiplex PCR reads with MiXCR, one entry per CDR3 protein. Here the sample spans roughly 480,000 distinct CDR3 sequences, 13% to 15% being singletons. This clonotype was picked up many times. The study excluded patients with other autoimmune diseases, uncontrolled infections, pregnancy or lactation. In germline, CDR1 is SGHRS, CDR2 YFSETQ. The CDR3 sequence is 15 residues long. Trimming pared 4 bases from V and 5 bases from J, leaving 13 bases between.

Sequencing was performed on blood. V and J are TRBV5-1 and TRBJ1-6; the D is unclear. The TCR sequence derives from a woman in her twenties or thirties with Graves' ophthalmopathy. CDR3 DNA sequence: TGCGCCAGCAGCATAGGACGGAGGAATAATTCACCCCTCCACTTT. Its protein is CASSIGRRNNSPLHF.